These T cell receptor beta chains were read from a single sample in a study of shared clonotypes between healthy human individuals. Clones were read by immunoSEQ multiplex PCR, and TCRdb kept only the in-frame ones, dropping some. This sample has 950,000 to 1,200,000 clones; 60% to 80% occur once, and the top ten carry more than 0.85%. The source material was memory CD4+ T cells from PBMCs. The receptor set was obtained from a man in his late teens or twenties in good health. Some clones in this sample may be carry-over from other donors' samples. Each CDR3 is given with its conserved first and last residue. A D gene is named only where the DNA matches it firmly. The size of a clone is reported for some rows only, either as once, few or many, or as a class for expanded clones.

j_call: TRBJ2-2
d_call: .
clone_size: many
v_call: TRBV5-1
cdr3_aa: CASRTENTGELFF
cdr3_nt: TGCGCCAGCAGGACAGAAAACACCGGGGAGCTGTTTTTT

j_call: TRBJ2-1
d_call: .
clone_size: .
v_call: TRBV7-9
cdr3_aa: CASSLLTSYNEQFF
cdr3_nt: TGTGCCAGCAGCTTATTGACGAGTTACAATGAGCAGTTCTTC

j_call: TRBJ1-3
d_call: .
clone_size: .
v_call: TRBV2
cdr3_aa: CASSLQGRSGNTIYF
cdr3_nt: TGTGCCAGCAGCCTACAGGGCCGCTCTGGAAACACCATATATTTT

j_call: TRBJ2-7
d_call: .
clone_size: .
v_call: TRBV5-1
cdr3_aa: CASSLDLAPSYF
cdr3_nt: TGCGCCAGCAGCTTGGACCTAGCGCCATCGTACTTC

j_call: TRBJ1-5
d_call: TRBD1
clone_size: .
v_call: TRBV28
cdr3_aa: CASSPRQGVGNQPQHF
cdr3_nt: TGTGCCAGCAGTCCCAGACAGGGAGTGGGCAATCAGCCCCAGCATTTT

j_call: TRBJ1-2
d_call: .
clone_size: .
v_call: TRBV6-1
cdr3_aa: CASRRQPDYGYTF
cdr3_nt: TGTGCCAGCAGGAGACAGCCAGACTATGGCTACACCTTC

j_call: TRBJ1-2
d_call: .
clone_size: .
v_call: TRBV6-6
cdr3_aa: CASSARDGYGYTF
cdr3_nt: TGTGCCAGCAGTGCGAGGGACGGCTATGGCTACACCTTC

j_call: TRBJ2-3
d_call: .
clone_size: .
v_call: TRBV21-1
cdr3_aa: CASSFQVKNRGDRGRKGADTQYF
cdr3_nt: TGTGCCAGCAGCTTTCAGGTAAAGAACCGGGGGGACAGGGGGCGAAAGGGAGCAGATACGCAGTATTTT

j_call: TRBJ2-3
d_call: TRBD2
clone_size: .
v_call: TRBV5-4
cdr3_aa: CASSWTSGATDTQYF
cdr3_nt: TGTGCCAGCAGCTGGACTAGCGGGGCCACAGATACGCAGTATTTT

j_call: TRBJ2-7
d_call: TRBD2
clone_size: .
v_call: TRBV2
cdr3_aa: CASSEGLALLEQYF
cdr3_nt: TGTGCCAGCAGTGAAGGACTAGCCTTACTAGAGCAGTACTTC

j_call: TRBJ1-1
d_call: TRBD1
clone_size: .
v_call: TRBV6-6
cdr3_aa: CASTILQGISEAFF
cdr3_nt: TGTGCCAGCACTATACTACAGGGGATATCTGAAGCTTTCTTT

j_call: TRBJ2-4
d_call: .
clone_size: .
v_call: TRBV6-1
cdr3_aa: CASSERSAGVTKNIQYF
cdr3_nt: TGTGCCAGCAGTGAACGATCTGCAGGGGTTACCAAAAACATTCAGTACTTC

j_call: TRBJ1-1
d_call: .
clone_size: once
v_call: TRBV7-8
cdr3_aa: CASRRGDTEAFF
cdr3_nt: TGTGCCAGCAGGAGGGGGGACACTGAAGCTTTCTTT

j_call: TRBJ2-7
d_call: .
clone_size: .
v_call: TRBV7-3
cdr3_aa: CASAQGDGYEQYF
cdr3_nt: TGTGCCAGCGCCCAGGGCGATGGCTACGAGCAGTACTTC

j_call: TRBJ2-1
d_call: TRBD1
clone_size: .
v_call: TRBV29-1
cdr3_aa: CSAGTAYNEQFF
cdr3_nt: TGCAGCGCCGGGACAGCTTACAATGAGCAGTTCTTC